Here is one T cell receptor beta chain with its context. Profiling relied on immunoSEQ multiplex PCR, and the TCRdb table lists in-frame clones only, not all of them. The repertoire has about 61,000 clones, about nine tenths of them found once; the top ten carry about a fifth. Trimming took 6 bases from V and 3 from J, leaving 14 bases between them. Germline assignment: CDR1 SGDLS and CDR2 YYNGEE. The CDR3 covers 14 residues. The entry originates in a study of blood T cell repertoires in COVID-19. The material sequenced was peripheral blood. The chain recombines TRBV9 with TRBJ2-3, with a weak D call TRBD2 (6 bases). The TCR sequence derives from a woman aged 45-59 years with active or convalescent COVID-19. The CDR3 here is CASTSGSGTDTQYF. The CDR3 nucleotides are TGTGCCAGCACCTCCGGGAGTGGTACAGATACGCAGTATTTT. The full variable domain, in which reference TRBV9 and TRBJ2-3 provide the parts outside the CDR3, is DSGVTQTPKHLITATGQRVTLRCSPRSGDLSVYWYQQSLDQGLQFLIQYYNGEERAKGNILERFSAQQFPDLHSELNLSSLELGDSALYFCASTSGSGTDTQYFGPGTRLTVL.